The rows below give T cell receptor beta chains drawn from one sample of a study of CD8+ T cells in alopecia areata. TCRdb's copy holds only in-frame clones and misses some; the assay was immunoSEQ multiplex PCR. Of 180,000 or so clones listed, 53% were seen once; the top ten hold about 10%. The sample here was CD8+ T cells sorted from blood, taken at week 24, from a patient treated with tofacitinib. The receptors were gathered from a human donor with alopecia areata. Both conserved end residues are trimmed from each CDR3.

CDR3: ASSLSVDTIKNIQY; J: TRBJ2-4; V: TRBV27
CDR3: ASSTLSRGGEQY; J: TRBJ2-7; V: TRBV7-2
CDR3: ASSHSNGQGGRGYT; J: TRBJ1-2; V: TRBV4-1
CDR3: ASSSTSGEETQY; J: TRBJ2-5; V: TRBV13
CDR3: ASAEGLSSNQPQH; J: TRBJ1-5; V: TRBV12-5
CDR3: ASSLAVGQPQH; J: TRBJ1-5; V: TRBV5-1
CDR3: ASSLAGASYNEQF; J: TRBJ2-1; V: TRBV5-6
CDR3: ATSREAENTEAF; J: TRBJ1-1; V: TRBV15
CDR3: ASSQGFRGLYEQY; J: TRBJ2-7; V: TRBV4-1
CDR3: AISESTATNEKLF; J: TRBJ1-4; V: TRBV10-3
CDR3: ASSQDIGGTTGELF; J: TRBJ2-2; V: TRBV4-3
CDR3: ASSLSLNSPLH; J: TRBJ1-6; V: TRBV27
CDR3: ASSFPDRGLWWWSYGYT; J: TRBJ1-2; V: TRBV27
CDR3: ATSDGYEQY; J: TRBJ2-7; V: TRBV15
CDR3: ASSLSLAGGIEQF; J: TRBJ2-1; V: TRBV27
CDR3: ASSPRSGGEQF; J: TRBJ2-1; V: TRBV5-6
CDR3: ASSLVQEAYNSPLH; J: TRBJ1-6; V: TRBV5-6
CDR3: ASSLESHTEAF; J: TRBJ1-1; V: TRBV6-5
CDR3: AWADGAYEQY; J: TRBJ2-7; V: TRBV30
CDR3: SVEGGQSNTGELF; J: TRBJ2-2; V: TRBV29-1
CDR3: AWDGASEETQY; J: TRBJ2-5; V: TRBV30
CDR3: ASSPSQGETYNEQF; J: TRBJ2-1; V: TRBV27
CDR3: SVEVSGANVLT; J: TRBJ2-6; V: TRBV29-1
CDR3: ASRWSGGSSYNEQF; J: TRBJ2-1; V: TRBV2
CDR3: SGFYRDRDTEAF; J: TRBJ1-1; V: TRBV29-1
CDR3: ASGGGLGTEAF; J: TRBJ1-1; V: TRBV13
CDR3: ASSEETVSNQPQH; J: TRBJ1-5; V: TRBV2
CDR3: ASSPTGQGRDTQY; J: TRBJ2-3; V: TRBV4-3
CDR3: ASSVTGREAEAF; J: TRBJ1-1; V: TRBV9
CDR3: ASDSQSDDEQY; J: TRBJ2-7; V: TRBV6-6
CDR3: ASSLPRGQDGYT; J: TRBJ1-2; V: TRBV11-2
CDR3: ASSSPGGVGKNIQY; J: TRBJ2-4; V: TRBV27
CDR3: ASSLGGEAF; J: TRBJ1-1; V: TRBV5-1
CDR3: SGGQGEGNYGYT; J: TRBJ1-2; V: TRBV29-1
CDR3: ASSEPWDRDRQETQY; J: TRBJ2-5; V: TRBV25-1
CDR3: ASGQDTNEKLF; J: TRBJ1-4; V: TRBV12-5
CDR3: ACRVRNTEAF; J: TRBJ1-1; V: TRBV30
CDR3: ASETRGTDTQY; J: TRBJ2-3; V: TRBV2
CDR3: ASSETSRSYNEQF; J: TRBJ2-1; V: TRBV2
CDR3: ASSQEVPLQSNYGYT; J: TRBJ1-2; V: TRBV4-3
CDR3: AIAAGSDGYT; J: TRBJ1-2; V: TRBV10-3
CDR3: ASASPPGVQETQY; J: TRBJ2-5; V: TRBV11-2
CDR3: ASSLGSSTYEQY; J: TRBJ2-7; V: TRBV5-6
CDR3: ASFMASTEETQY; J: TRBJ2-5; V: TRBV2